One T cell receptor beta chain is described in this entry. Its antigen remains unknown. J was trimmed by 1 base and V by 5 bases; bases with no gene match: 10. CDR3 size: 17 residues. Germline V CDR1 and CDR2: MNHEY, SMNVEV (reference sequence). The data are from a study of cytomegalovirus exposure and HLA in healthy donors. Study-level information: From roughly 180 million T cells, an earlier analysis saw 120 million or so unique TCR beta sequences. Study conclusions and caveats: Association of a missense DCLRE1C variant with TCR beta V- and J-gene trimming was reported in a later analysis. Previous analysis showed most TCR beta V segments were productive about 90% or about 30% of the time.

The PCR had 60 Vbeta and 13 Jbeta primers. The data were produced by immunoSEQ multiplex PCR, yet TCRdb's version contains in-frame clones alone and is incomplete. This table holds 150,000 to 170,000 clones, about 70% found once. The V gene is TRBV27, the J gene TRBJ1-1; 10 nucleotides agree with TRBD1. The sequencing sample was made of PBMCs. This TCR was recovered from a man between 18 and 35 years old in good health and CMV-seronegative. CDR3 bases: TGTGCCAGCAGTCCACTCGGGACAGGGGACCGGAACACTGAAGCTTTCTTT. Its translation: CASSPLGTGDRNTEAFF.